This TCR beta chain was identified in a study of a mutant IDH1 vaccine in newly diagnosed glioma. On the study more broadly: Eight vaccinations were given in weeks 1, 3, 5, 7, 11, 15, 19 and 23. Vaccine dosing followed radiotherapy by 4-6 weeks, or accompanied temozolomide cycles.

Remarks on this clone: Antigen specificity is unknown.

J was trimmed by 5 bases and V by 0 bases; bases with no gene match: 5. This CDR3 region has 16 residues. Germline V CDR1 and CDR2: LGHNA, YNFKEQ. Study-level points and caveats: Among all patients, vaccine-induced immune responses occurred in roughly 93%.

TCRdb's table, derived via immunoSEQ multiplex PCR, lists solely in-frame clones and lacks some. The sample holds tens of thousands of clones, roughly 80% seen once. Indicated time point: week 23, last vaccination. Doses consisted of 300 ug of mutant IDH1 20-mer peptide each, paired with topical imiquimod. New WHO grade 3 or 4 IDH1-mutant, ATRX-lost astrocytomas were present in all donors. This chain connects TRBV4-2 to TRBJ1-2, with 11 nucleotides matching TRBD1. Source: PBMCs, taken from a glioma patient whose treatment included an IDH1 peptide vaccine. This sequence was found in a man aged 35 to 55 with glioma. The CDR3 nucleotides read TGTGCCAGCAGCCAAGATAAGGACAGGGGGCGGTATGGCTACACCTTC. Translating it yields CASSQDKDRGRYGYTF.